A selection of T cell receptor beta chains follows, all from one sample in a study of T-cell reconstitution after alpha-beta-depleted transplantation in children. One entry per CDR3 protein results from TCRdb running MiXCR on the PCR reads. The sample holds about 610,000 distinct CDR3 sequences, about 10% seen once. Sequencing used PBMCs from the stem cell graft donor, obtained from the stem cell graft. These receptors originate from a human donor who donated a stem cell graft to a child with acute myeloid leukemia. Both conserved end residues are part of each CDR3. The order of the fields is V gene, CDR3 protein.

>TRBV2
CASSGLAGGYEQYF
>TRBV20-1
CSATRGQGGNQPQHF
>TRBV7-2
CASSLVGTYNEQFF
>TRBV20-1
CSARDPFRLAGEGEQFF
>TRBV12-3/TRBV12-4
CASTRDRGEQYF
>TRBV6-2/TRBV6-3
CASRLAGVFGEQYF
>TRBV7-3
CASSPQNTGELFF
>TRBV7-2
CASSSWRDLNTEAFF
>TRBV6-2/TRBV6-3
CAAPVGSRHYEQYF
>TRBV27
CASSFGGVNTEAFF
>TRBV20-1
CSAGALAGVVETQYF
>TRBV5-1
CASSPSGGTSTDTQYF
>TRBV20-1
CSASEPRGRENIQYF
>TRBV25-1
CASSESSYGYTF
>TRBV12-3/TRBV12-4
CASSLFRTTGELFF
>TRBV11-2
CASSLLRGRDYEQYF
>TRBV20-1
CSARSAGLALETQYF
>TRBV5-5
CASSLNRDNEQFF
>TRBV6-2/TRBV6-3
CASSSWTSPLQAGSDAKNIQYF
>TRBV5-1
CASTSEGAYEQYF
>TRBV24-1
CATSDLPGSGELFF
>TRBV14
CASSQDTSWLAGGTDTQYF
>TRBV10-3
CAIGGRPLGDTGELFF
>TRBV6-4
CASSLLPSGMGNEQFF
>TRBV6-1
CASTSLRGYQETQYF
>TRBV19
CASSIWGSDCNQPQHF
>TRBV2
CASSQTSGELFF
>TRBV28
CASSLVAGSYGYTF
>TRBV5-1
CASSLRAGVSDEQFF
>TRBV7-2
CASSPPGGYGYTF
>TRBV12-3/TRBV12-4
CASTGDVNNEQFF
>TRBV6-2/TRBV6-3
CASVRTASPNEQFF
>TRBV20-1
CAPRLAGGGETQYF
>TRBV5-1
CASRREGAGNTIYF
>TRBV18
CASSTIGDTQYF